This TCR beta chain was captured in a study of cytomegalovirus exposure and HLA in healthy donors. The wider study: The roughly 670 first-cohort repertoires shared a platform with the approximately 110 validation repertoires, as reported in a later analysis.

Libraries were prepared by immunoSEQ multiplex PCR; TCRdb keeps only in-frame clonotypes and omits some of them. The sample records some 70,000 clones, roughly 95% being singletons. As concerns this clone: Its target is not known.

The trim removed 8 bases at V and 3 bases at J, leaving 7 bases unmatched. Germline V gene data show CDR1 as ENHRY and CDR2 as SYGVKD. The CDR3 is 15 residues long. Notes on the study in general: High specificity and sensitivity for cytomegalovirus status were reported for the classifier. In a later analysis, first-cohort TCR clusters were found to tend to co-occur in the 120 or so validation repertoires.

The chain combines TRBV10-3 with TRBJ2-3; TRBD2 agrees at 11 bases. The TCR was taken from a man between 18 and 29 years old in good health and CMV-seronegative. Sequencing was carried out using PBMCs. In DNA form, the CDR3 reads TGTGCCATCGATGGGGCTAGCGGGAGGACAGATACGCAGTATTTT. Protein product: CAIDGASGRTDTQYF.